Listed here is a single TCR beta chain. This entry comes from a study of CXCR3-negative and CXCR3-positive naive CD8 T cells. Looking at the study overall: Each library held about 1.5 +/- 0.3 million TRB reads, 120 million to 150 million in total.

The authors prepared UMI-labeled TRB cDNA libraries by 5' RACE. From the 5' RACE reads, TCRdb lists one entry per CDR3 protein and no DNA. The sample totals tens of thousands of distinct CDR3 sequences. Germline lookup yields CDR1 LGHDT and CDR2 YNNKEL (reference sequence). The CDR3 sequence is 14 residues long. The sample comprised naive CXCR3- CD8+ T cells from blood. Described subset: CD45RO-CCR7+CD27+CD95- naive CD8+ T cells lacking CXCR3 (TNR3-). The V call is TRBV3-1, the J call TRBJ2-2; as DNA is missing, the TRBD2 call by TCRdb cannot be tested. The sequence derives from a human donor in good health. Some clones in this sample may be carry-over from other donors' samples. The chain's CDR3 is CASSQSSSAGELFF. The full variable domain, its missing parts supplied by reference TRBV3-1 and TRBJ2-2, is DTAVSQTPKYLVTQMGNDKSIKCEQNLGHDTMYWYKQDSKKFLKIMFSYNNKELIINETVPNRFSPKSPDKAHLNLHINSLELGDSAVYFCASSQSSSAGELFFGEGSRLTVL.